Given below is one T cell receptor beta chain in context. Those who donated were healthy bone marrow donors. The PCR employed 60 Vbeta primers together with 13 Jbeta primers. Generated by immunoSEQ multiplex PCR, the TCRdb table keeps only in-frame clones and is missing some. Of about 140,000 clones detected, about 80% appear once; the ten largest clones hold 1.8%. The data stem from a study of cytomegalovirus exposure and HLA in healthy donors. Overall study: Previous work identified 95 million to 120 million unique TCR beta sequences from roughly 180 million T cells.

This clonotype was obtained from a middle-aged man in good health and CMV-seronegative. The source material was PBMCs.

This CDR3 is CASVRDSGPDTQYF. The DNA for the CDR3 is TGTGCCAGCGTGCGGGACTCCGGGCCCGATACGCAGTATTTT. This sequence joins TRBV7-9 and TRBJ2-3, with a possible D match to TRBD2 (6 bases). V gave up 8 bases and J gave up 6 bases, with 18 bases separating them. This CDR3 comprises 14 residues. The V gene's germline CDR1 is SEHNR and CDR2 FQNEAQ (reference sequence).